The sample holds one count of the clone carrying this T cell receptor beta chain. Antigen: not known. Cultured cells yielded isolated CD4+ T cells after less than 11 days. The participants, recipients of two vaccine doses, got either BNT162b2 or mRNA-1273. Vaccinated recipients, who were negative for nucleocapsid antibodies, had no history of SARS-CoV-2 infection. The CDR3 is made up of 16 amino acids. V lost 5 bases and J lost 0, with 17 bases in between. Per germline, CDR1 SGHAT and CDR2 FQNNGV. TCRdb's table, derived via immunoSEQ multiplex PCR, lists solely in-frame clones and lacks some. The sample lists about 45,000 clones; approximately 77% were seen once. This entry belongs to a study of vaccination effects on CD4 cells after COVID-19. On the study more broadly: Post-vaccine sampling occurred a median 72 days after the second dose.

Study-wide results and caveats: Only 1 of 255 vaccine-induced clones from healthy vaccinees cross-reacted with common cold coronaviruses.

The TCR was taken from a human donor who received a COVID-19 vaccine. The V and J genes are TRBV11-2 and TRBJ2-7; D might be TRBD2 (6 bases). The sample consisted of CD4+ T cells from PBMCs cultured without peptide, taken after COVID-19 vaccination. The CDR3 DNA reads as TGTGCCAGCAGCGGTTCAGCTGGGGGGAGCTCCTACGAGCAGTACTTC. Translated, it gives CASSGSAGGSSYEQYF.